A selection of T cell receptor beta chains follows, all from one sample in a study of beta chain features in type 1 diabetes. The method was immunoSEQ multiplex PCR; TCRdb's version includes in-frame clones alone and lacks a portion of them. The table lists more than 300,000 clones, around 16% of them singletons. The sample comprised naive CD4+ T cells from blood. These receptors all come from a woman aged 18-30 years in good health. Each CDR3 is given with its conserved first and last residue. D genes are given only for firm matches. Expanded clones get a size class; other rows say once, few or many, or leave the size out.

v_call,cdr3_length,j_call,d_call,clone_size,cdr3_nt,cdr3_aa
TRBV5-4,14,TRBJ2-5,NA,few,TGTGCCAGCAGCTTGGCTATTCCCGGTGAGACCCAGTACTTC,CASSLAIPGETQYF
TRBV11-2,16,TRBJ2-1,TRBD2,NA,TGTGCCAGCAGCTTATTCAGAGCGGGAGGGCTTAATGAGCAGTTCTTC,CASSLFRAGGLNEQFF
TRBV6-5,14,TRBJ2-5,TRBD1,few,TGTGCCAGCAGCCTCGACAGGGGGGAAGAGACCCAGTACTTC,CASSLDRGEETQYF
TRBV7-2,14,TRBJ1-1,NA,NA,TGTGCCAGCAGCCTTGACGGGGGGCGCACTGAAGCTTTCTTT,CASSLDGGRTEAFF
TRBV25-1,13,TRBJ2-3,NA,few,TGTGCCAGCAGCACCTCAGGCACAGATACGCAGTATTTT,CASSTSGTDTQYF
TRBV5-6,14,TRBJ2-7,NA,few,TGTGCCAGCAGCGCTCAGGGCTTCTCCTACGAGCAGTACTTC,CASSAQGFSYEQYF
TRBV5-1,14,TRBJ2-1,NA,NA,TGCGCCAGCAGCAAAAGCGGGCCTTACAATGAGCAGTTCTTC,CASSKSGPYNEQFF
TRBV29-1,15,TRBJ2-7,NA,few,TGCAGCGTTGATCTGGGGGGTCGTTCCTCCTACGAGCAGTACTTC,CSVDLGGRSSYEQYF
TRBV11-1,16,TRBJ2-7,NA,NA,TGTGCCAGCAGCCGGGACTCGACTATATTATCCTACGAGCAGTACTTC,CASSRDSTILSYEQYF
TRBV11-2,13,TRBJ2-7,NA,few,TGTGCCAGCAGCTTAAACCCAGGATACGAGCAGTACTTC,CASSLNPGYEQYF
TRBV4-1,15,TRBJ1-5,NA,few,TGCGCCAGCAGCCAAGGACGGGACTGGAATCAGCCCCAGCATTTT,CASSQGRDWNQPQHF
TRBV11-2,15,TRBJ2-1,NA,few,TGTGCCAGCAGCTTAATGGCAGGGTCACGCAATGAGCAGTTCTTC,CASSLMAGSRNEQFF
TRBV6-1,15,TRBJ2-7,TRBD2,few,TGTGCCAGCAGAGTCGGACTAGCGGGAGACTACGAGCAGTACTTC,CASRVGLAGDYEQYF
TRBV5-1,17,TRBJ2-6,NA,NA,TGCGCCAGCAGAACGAGGCCCACCAGCTCTGGGGCCAACGTCCTGACTTTC,CASRTRPTSSGANVLTF
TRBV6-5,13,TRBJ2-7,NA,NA,TGTGCCAGCAGTAGAACGACAACCTACGAGCAGTACTTC,CASSRTTTYEQYF
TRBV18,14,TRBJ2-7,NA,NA,TGTGCCAGCTCACCACCGTCCAAGGGGCCCGAGCAGTACTTC,CASSPPSKGPEQYF
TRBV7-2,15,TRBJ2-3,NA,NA,TGTGCCAGCAGCTTAGTTGCGGGAAACACAGATACGCAGTATTTT,CASSLVAGNTDTQYF
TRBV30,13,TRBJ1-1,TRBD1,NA,TGTGCCTGGAGTCGACAGGGCAACACTGAAGCTTTCTTT,CAWSRQGNTEAFF
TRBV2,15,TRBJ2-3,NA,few,TGTGCCAGCAGTGGTAGTCTACTCTTCACAGATACGCAGTATTTT,CASSGSLLFTDTQYF
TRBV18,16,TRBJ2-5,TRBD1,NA,TGTGCCAGCTCAGCGGACAGGGGGCCTCGCCAAGAGACCCAGTACTTC,CASSADRGPRQETQYF
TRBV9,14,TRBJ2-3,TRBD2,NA,TGTGCCAGCAGCGTAGCGGGAGGACCAGATACGCAGTATTTT,CASSVAGGPDTQYF
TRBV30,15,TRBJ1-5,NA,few,TGTGCCTGGAGTACCCAGGGTACGAGCAATCAGCCCCAGCATTTT,CAWSTQGTSNQPQHF
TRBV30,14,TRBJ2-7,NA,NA,TGTGCCTGGAGTGTAGGCGGTCTCTCCTACGAGCAGTACTTC,CAWSVGGLSYEQYF
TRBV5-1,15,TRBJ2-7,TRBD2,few,TGCGCCAGCAGCTTGATCCAGCGGGAGGGGTACGAGCAGTACTTC,CASSLIQREGYEQYF
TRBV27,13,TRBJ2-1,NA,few,TGTGCCAGCAGTGCGCTAGCCGTCCATGAGCAGTTCTTC,CASSALAVHEQFF
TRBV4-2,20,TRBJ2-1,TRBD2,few,TGTGCCAGCAGCCCCCGGGGACTAGCGGGAGGGCCGAGCTCCTACAATGAGCAGTTCTTC,CASSPRGLAGGPSSYNEQFF
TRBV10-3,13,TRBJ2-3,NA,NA,TGTGCCATCAGAGGAGGTGCGACAGATACGCAGTATTTT,CAIRGGATDTQYF
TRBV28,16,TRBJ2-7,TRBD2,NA,TGTGCCAGCAGCTCAGGAGGGCGGCTAGCGGGAGACGAGCAGTACTTC,CASSSGGRLAGDEQYF
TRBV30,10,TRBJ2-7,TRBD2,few,TGTGCGGCGGGAGTCTACGAGCAGTACTTC,CAAGVYEQYF
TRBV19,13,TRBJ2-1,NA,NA,TGTGCCAGTAGTAAGGACCCGGGGGATGAGCAGTTCTTC,CASSKDPGDEQFF
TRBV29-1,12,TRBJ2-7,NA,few,TGCAGCGTTGGGAGGGAATTCCACGAGCAGTACTTC,CSVGREFHEQYF
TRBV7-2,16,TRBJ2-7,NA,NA,TGTGCCAGCAGCTCCCACTTCGGGACAAACTCCTACGAGCAGTACTTC,CASSSHFGTNSYEQYF
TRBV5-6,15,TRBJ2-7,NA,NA,TGTGCCAGCAGCTTGTCCATGTTTAGGAGGGGTGAGCAGTACTTC,CASSLSMFRRGEQYF
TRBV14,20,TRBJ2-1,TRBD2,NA,TGTGCCAGCAGCCGCCGGACTAGCGGGACAAGCCATCAAGGATACAATGAGCAGTTCTTC,CASSRRTSGTSHQGYNEQFF
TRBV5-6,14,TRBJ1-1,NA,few,TGTGCCAGCAGCTTGGAGGGGATGAACACTGAAGCTTTCTTT,CASSLEGMNTEAFF
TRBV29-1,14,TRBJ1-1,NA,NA,TGCAGCGTTGCGAAGAACAGGGCTTCCACTGAAGCTTTCTTT,CSVAKNRASTEAFF
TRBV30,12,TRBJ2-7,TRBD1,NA,TGTGCCTGGGACAGGGGGCTATACGAGCAGTACTTC,CAWDRGLYEQYF
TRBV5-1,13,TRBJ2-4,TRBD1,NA,TGCGCCAGCAGCTTGGGACAGGGTAACATTCAGTACTTC,CASSLGQGNIQYF
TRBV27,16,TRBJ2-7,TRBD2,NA,TGTGCCAGCAGTTCCTTGGGTAGCGGGTCCCTCTACGAGCAGTACTTC,CASSSLGSGSLYEQYF
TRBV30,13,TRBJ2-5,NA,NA,TGTGCCTGGGGATTGAGGGTAGGAGAGACCCAGTACTTC,CAWGLRVGETQYF
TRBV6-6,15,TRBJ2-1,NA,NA,TGTGCCAGCAGACTCACTGACTGGCCCTACAATGAGCAGTTCTTC,CASRLTDWPYNEQFF
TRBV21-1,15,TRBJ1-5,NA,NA,TGTGCCAGCAGCCCCTACCACAGGGAAAGGCGGCCCCAGCATTTT,CASSPYHRERRPQHF
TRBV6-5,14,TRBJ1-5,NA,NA,TGTGCCAGCAGTTACCAGTACGGCAATCAGCCCCAGCATTTT,CASSYQYGNQPQHF
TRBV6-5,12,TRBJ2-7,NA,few,TGTGCCAGCAGTGGGGAGTGGTACGAGCAGTACTTC,CASSGEWYEQYF
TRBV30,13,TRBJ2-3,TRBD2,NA,TGTGCCTGGGACGCACTAGCGGGAAATACGCAGTATTTT,CAWDALAGNTQYF
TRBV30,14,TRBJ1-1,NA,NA,TGTGCCTGGACAGGGTACTGGACGAACACTGAAGCTTTCTTT,CAWTGYWTNTEAFF
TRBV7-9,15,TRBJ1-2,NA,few,TGTGCCAGCAGCCGATACAGGGAAATAGAAGATGGCTACACCTTC,CASSRYREIEDGYTF
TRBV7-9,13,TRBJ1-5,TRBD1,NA,TGTGCCATCCAGGGGACAGGGGTTCAGCCCCAGCATTTT,CAIQGTGVQPQHF
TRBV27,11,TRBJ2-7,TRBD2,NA,TGTGCCAGCAGGCGGGGGGACGAGCAGTACTTC,CASRRGDEQYF
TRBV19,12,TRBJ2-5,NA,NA,TGTGCCAGTAGTATACAGGAAGAGACCCAGTACTTC,CASSIQEETQYF